This TCR beta chain is drawn from a study of brain T cells in children with intractable seizures. Study results and caveats: Pre- and post-surgery blood differed in depth, so pre-surgery absences may be undersampling.

Sequencing used immunoSEQ multiplex PCR; TCRdb keeps in-frame clones, though not all of them. The sample records 62,000 or so clones, 95% to 97% being singletons. The CDR3 is made up of 11 amino acids. CDR1 and CDR2 (germline): SGHAT, FQNNGV. V lost 1 base and J lost 6, with 2 bases in between. With regard to this clone: Its antigen is not identified. The same CDR3 also results from other DNA sequences found in this sample.

Before surgery, patients took at least one anti-epileptic drug. The receptor was isolated from a boy under three years old with focal cortical dysplasia and intractable seizures. The sample here was peripheral blood, taken at surgery. This chain joins TRBV11-2 and TRBJ2-3; D gene ambiguous. The DNA for the CDR3 is TGTGCCAGCAGCTTAGCGGATACGCAGTATTTT. Its protein product is CASSLADTQYF.